This TCR beta chain was found in a study of cytomegalovirus exposure and HLA in healthy donors. Study-level results: Later analysis found that TCR beta chains associated with HLA were more clonally expanded than other, equally common chains.

Details on this clone: Its specificity is unknown.

PCR used 60 Vbeta primers and 13 Jbeta primers. Assay used: immunoSEQ multiplex PCR; TCRdb lists only in-frame clones, some missing. The sample consists of some 100,000 clones, 79% of them appearing once. CDR3 size: 10 residues. CDR1 and CDR2 (germline): SEHNR, FQNEAQ (reference sequence). Trimming left V 11 bases short and J 8 bases short, with 10 bases between. The J gene is TRBJ2-1, the V gene TRBV7-9; the D is unclear. The clonotype was recovered from a female donor in good health and CMV-seropositive. The sample consisted of PBMCs. The DNA of the CDR3 is TGTGCCCCCGGGTTTGATGAGCAGTTCTTC. Translating gives CAPGFDEQFF.